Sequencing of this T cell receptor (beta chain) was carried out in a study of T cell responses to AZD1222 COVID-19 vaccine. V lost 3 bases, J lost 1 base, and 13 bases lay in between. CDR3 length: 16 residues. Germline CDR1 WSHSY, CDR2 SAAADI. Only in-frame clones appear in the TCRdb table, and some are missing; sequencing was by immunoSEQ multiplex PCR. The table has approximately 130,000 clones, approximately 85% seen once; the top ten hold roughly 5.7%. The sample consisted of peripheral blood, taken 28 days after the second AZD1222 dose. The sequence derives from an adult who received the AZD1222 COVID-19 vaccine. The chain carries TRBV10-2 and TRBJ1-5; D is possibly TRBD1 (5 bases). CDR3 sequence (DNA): TGCGCCAGCAGTGATTGGGGCGGTAGCAGCAATCAGCCCCAGCATTTT. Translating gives CASSDWGGSSNQPQHF.